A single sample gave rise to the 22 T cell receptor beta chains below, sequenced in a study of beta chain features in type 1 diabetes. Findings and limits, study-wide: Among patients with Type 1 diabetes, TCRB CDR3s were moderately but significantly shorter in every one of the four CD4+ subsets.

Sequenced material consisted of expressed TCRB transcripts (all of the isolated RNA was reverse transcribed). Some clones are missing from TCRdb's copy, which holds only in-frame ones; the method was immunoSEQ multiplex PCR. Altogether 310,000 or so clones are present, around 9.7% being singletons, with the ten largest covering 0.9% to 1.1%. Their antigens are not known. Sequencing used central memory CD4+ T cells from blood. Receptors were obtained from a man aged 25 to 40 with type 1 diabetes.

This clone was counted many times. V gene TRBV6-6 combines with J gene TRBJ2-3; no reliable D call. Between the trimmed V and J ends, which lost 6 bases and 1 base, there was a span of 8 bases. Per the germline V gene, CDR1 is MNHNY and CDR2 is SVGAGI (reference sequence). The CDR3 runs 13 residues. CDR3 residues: CASRARGTDTQYF. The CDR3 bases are TGTGCCAGCAGGGCGCGCGGCACAGATACGCAGTATTTT.

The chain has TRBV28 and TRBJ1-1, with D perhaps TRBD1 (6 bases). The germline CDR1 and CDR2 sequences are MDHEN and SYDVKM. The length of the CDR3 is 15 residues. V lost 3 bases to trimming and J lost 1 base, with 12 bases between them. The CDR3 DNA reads TGTGCCAGCAGTTTCGGGCGGACAGAGAACACTGAAGCTTTCTTT. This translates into CASSFGRTENTEAFF.

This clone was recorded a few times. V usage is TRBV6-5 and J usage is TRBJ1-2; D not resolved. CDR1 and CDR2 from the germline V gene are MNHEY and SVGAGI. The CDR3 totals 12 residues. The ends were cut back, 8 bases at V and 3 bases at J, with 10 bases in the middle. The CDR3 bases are TGTGCCAGCGGTAGCCAGTACTATGGCTACACCTTC. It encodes CASGSQYYGYTF.

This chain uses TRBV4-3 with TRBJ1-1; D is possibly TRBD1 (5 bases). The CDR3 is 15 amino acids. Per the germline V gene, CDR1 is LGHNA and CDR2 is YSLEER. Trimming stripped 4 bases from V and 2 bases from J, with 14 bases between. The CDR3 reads CASSLGATENTEAFF. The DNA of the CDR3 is TGCGCCAGCAGCCTAGGGGCGACAGAAAACACTGAAGCTTTCTTT.

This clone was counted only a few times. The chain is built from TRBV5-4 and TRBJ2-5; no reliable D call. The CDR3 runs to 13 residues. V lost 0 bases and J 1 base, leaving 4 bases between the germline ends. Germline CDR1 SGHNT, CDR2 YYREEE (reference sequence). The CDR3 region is CASSLESQETQYF. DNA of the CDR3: TGTGCCAGCAGCTTGGAATCCCAAGAGACCCAGTACTTC.

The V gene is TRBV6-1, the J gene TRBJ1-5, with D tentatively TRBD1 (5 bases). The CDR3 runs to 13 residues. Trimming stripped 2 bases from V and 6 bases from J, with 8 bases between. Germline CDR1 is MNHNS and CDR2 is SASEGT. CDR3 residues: CASSEMGGQPQHF. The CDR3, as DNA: TGTGCCAGCAGTGAAATGGGGGGTCAGCCCCAGCATTTT.

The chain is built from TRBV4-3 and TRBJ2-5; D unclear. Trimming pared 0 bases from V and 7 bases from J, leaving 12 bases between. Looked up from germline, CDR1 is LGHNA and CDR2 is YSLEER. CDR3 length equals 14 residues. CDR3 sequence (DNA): TGCGCCAGCAGCCAAGACTGGGAAATAGGGACCCAGTACTTC. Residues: CASSQDWEIGTQYF.

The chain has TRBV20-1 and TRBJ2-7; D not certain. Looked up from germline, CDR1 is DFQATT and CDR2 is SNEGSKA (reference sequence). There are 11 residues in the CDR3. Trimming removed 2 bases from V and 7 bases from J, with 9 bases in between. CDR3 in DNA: TGCAGTGCTAGATTGTTGGAAGAGCAGTACTTC. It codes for CSARLLEEQYF.

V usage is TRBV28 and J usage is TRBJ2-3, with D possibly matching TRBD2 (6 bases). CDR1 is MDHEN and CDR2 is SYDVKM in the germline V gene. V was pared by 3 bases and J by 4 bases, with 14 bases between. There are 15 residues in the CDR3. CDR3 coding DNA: TGTGCCAGCAGTTTGGAGGGTGGAAGGGCAGATACGCAGTATTTT. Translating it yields CASSLEGGRADTQYF.

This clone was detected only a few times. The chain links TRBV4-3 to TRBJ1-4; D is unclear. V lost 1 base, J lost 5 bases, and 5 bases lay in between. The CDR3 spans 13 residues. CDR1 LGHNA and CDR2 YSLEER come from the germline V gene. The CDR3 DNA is TGCGCCAGCAGCCAAGCTCAGAATGAAAAACTGTTTTTT. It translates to CASSQAQNEKLFF.

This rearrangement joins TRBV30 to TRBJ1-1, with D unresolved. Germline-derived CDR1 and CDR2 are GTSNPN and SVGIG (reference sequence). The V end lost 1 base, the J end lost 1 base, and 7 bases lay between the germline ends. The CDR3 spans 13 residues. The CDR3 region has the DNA TGTGCCTGGAGTGCGCGGGAGAACACTGAAGCTTTCTTT. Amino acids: CAWSARENTEAFF.

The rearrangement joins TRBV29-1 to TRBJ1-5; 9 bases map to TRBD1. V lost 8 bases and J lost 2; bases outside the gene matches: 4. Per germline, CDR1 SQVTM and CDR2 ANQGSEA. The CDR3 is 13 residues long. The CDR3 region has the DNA TGCAGCATCTGGACAGGGGGCAATCAGCCCCAGCATTTT. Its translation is CSIWTGGNQPQHF.

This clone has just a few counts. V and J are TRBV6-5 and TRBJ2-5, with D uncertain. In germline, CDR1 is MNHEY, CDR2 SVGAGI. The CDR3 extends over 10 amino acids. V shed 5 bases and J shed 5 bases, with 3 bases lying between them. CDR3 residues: CASSRETQYF. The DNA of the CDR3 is TGTGCCAGCAGTAGGGAGACCCAGTACTTC.

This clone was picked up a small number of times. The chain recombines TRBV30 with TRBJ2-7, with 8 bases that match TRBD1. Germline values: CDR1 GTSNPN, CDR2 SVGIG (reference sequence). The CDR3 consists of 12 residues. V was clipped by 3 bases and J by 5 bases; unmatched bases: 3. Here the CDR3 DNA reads TGTGCCTGGAGCGCGACAGGGGACGAGCAGTACTTC. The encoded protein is CAWSATGDEQYF.

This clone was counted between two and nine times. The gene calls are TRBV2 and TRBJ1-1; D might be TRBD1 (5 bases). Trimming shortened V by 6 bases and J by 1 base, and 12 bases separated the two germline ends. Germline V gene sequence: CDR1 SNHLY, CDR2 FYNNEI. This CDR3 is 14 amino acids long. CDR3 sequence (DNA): TGTGCCAGCAGGGGATTTCAGGGGAACACTGAAGCTTTCTTT. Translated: CASRGFQGNTEAFF.

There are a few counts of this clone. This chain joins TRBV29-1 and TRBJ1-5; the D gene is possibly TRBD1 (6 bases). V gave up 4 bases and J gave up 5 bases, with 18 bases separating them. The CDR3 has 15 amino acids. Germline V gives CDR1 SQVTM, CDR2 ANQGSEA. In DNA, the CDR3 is TGCAGCGTTGCGAACGGCAGGGGCGGAGATCAGCCCCAGCATTTT. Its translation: CSVANGRGGDQPQHF.

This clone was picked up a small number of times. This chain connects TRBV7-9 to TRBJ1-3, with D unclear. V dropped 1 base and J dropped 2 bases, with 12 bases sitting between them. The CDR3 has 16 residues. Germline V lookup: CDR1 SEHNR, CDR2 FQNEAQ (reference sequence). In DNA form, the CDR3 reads TGTGCCAGCAGCTTAGGGGCGCCCCGGACTGGAAACACCATATATTTT. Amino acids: CASSLGAPRTGNTIYF.

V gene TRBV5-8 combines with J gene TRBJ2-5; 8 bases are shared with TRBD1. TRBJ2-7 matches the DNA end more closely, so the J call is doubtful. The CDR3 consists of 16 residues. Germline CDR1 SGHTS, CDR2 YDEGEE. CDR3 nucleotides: TGTGCCAGCAGCCCCAACCGGGACAGGCCCTTCTACGAGCAGTACTTC. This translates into CASSPNRDRPFYEQYF.

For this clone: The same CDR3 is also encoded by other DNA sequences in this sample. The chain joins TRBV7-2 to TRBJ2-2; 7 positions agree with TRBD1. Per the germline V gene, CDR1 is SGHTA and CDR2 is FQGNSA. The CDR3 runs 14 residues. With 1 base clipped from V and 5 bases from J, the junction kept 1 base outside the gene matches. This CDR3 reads CASSLGQGTGELFF. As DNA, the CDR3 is TGTGCCAGCAGCTTAGGACAGGGAACCGGGGAGCTGTTTTTT. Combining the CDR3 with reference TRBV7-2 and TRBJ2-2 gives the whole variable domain GAGVSQSPSNKVTEKGKDVELRCDPISGHTALYWYRQSLGQGLEFLIYFQGNSAPDKSGLPSDRFSAERTGGSVSTLTIQRTQQEDSAVYLCASSLGQGTGELFFGEGSRLTVL.

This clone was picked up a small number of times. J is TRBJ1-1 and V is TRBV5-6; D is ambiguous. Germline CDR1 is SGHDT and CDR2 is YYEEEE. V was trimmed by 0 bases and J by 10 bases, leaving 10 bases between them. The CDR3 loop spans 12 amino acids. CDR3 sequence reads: CASSLGQITAFF. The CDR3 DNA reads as TGTGCCAGCAGCTTGGGACAAATCACAGCTTTCTTT. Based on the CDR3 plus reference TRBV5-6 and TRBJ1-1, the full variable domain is DAGVTQSPTHLIKTRGQQVTLRCSPKSGHDTVSWYQQALGQGPQFIFQYYEEEERQRGNFPDRFSGHQFPNYSSELNVNALLLGDSALYLCASSLGQITAFFGQGTRLTVV.

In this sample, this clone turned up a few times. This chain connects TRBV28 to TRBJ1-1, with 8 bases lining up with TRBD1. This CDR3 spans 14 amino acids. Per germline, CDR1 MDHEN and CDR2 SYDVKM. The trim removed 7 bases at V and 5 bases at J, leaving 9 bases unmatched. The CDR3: CASTLDRDLTEAFF. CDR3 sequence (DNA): TGTGCCAGCACGTTGGACAGGGATCTGACTGAAGCTTTCTTT.

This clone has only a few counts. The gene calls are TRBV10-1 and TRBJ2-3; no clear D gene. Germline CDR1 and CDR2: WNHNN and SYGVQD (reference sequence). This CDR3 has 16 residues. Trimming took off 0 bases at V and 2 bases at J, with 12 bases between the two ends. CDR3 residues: CASSESRVDFTDTQYF. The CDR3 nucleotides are TGCGCCAGCAGTGAGTCTAGGGTAGACTTCACAGATACGCAGTATTTT.